This entry is about one TCR beta chain. The antigen is undetermined. The CDR3 runs to 13 residues. CDR1 is SGHRS and CDR2 is YFSETQ in the germline V gene. This specimen comes from a study of monozygotic twins with inflammatory bowel disease. Study results and caveats: Healthy co-twins exceeded IBD patients in TCRbeta diversity as measured by inverse Simpson.

Amplification used two nested PCRs: roughly 15 cycles, then eight to ten cycles, on TCRalpha/TCRbeta cDNA. TCRdb reprocessed the 5' RACE reads and reports one entry per CDR3 protein, with no DNA. Its listing shows 350,000 to 400,000 distinct CDR3 sequences. The receptor comes from a human donor with ulcerative colitis or Crohn's disease, or a healthy co-twin of an affected twin (not recorded which). The specimen sequenced was blood. The genes are TRBV5-1 and TRBJ2-1. This CDR3 is CASSLGGSNEQFF. Full variable domain (rest looked up from reference TRBV5-1 and TRBJ2-1): KAGVTQTPRYLIKTRGQQVTLSCSPISGHRSVSWYQQTPGQGLQFLFEYFSETQRNKGNFPGRFSGRQFSNSRSEMNVSTLELGDSALYLCASSLGGSNEQFFGPGTRLTVL.